This T cell receptor (beta chain) derives from a study of beta chain features in type 1 diabetes. General study points: TCRB CDR3s from Type 1 diabetes patients were moderately but significantly shorter in all four CD4+ subsets.

The study reverse transcribed the entire isolated RNA, so it sequenced expressed TCRB transcripts. The protocol was immunoSEQ multiplex PCR, while the TCRdb copy is restricted to in-frame clones and leaves out a portion. The repertoire includes about 260,000 clones, around 20% of them detected once, and about 0.027% sits in the top ten. With V trimmed by 3 bases and J by 4 bases, 8 bases remained unmatched. The CDR3 covers 16 residues. The germline V gene encodes CDR1 SGHDN and CDR2 FVKESK. A note on this clone: The antigen is undetermined.

The specimen was naive CD4+ T cells from blood. This TCR derives from a middle-aged woman with type 1 diabetes. This chain connects TRBV14 to TRBJ2-1, with 8 bases lining up with TRBD2. The CDR3 spells CASSHITSGSYNEQFF. The CDR3 DNA is TGTGCCAGCAGCCATATTACGAGCGGGAGTTACAATGAGCAGTTCTTC.